The clone carrying this T cell receptor (beta chain) was detected only once. Its antigen remains unidentified. The data stem from a study of cytomegalovirus exposure and HLA in healthy donors. Participants comprised healthy donors of bone marrow. The CDR3 extends over 16 amino acids. The junction had 8 bases not matched to a gene; V was cut back by 0 bases and J by 3 bases. CDR1 SQVTM and CDR2 ANQGSEA come from the germline V gene. PCR employed 60 Vbeta and 13 Jbeta primers. TCRdb's copy holds only in-frame clones and misses some; the assay was immunoSEQ multiplex PCR. The repertoire holds fewer than 45,000 clones, with about 72% as singletons. Findings and limits, study-wide: In a later analysis, common viral pathogens appeared linked to several of the most significant clusters.

Sequenced: PBMCs. This chain connects TRBV29-1 to TRBJ2-7; 10 bases map to TRBD1. The TCR comes from a woman in her 30s in good health and CMV-seropositive. The CDR3 DNA reads TGCAGCGTTGAAGAAGGGGACAGGGGAGATGGCTACGAGCAGTACTTC. Protein: CSVEEGDRGDGYEQYF.